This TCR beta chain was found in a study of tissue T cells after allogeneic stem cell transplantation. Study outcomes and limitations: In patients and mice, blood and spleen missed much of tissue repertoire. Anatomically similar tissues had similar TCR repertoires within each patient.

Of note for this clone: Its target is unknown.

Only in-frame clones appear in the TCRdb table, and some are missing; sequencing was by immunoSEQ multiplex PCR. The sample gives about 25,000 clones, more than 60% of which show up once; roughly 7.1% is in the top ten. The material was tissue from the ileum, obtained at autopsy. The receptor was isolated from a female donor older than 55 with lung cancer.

The CDR3 sequence is CASSTQGTVYNSPLHF. CDR3 bases: TGTGCCAGCAGCACCCAAGGGACAGTTTATAATTCACCCCTCCACTTT. The J gene is TRBJ1-6, the V gene TRBV7-2, with TRBD1 identical over 7 bases. This CDR3 contains 16 residues. CDR1 is SGHTA and CDR2 is FQGNSA in the germline V gene. V dropped 5 bases and J dropped 4; count of bases not matched to a gene: 8.